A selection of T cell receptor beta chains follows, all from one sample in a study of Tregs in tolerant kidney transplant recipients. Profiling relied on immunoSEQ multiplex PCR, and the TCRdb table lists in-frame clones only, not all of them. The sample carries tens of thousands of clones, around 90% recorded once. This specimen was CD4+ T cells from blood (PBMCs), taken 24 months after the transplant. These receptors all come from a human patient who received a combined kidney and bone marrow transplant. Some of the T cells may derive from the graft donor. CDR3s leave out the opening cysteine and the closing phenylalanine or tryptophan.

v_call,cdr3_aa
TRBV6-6,ASRQPGQGAGNTIY
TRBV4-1,ASSPSRGINTGELF
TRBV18,ATGTSTYEQY
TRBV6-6,ASSWVAGVTGELF
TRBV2,ASTRGLGSQNTEAF
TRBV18,ASSPLTDLTGELF
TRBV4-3,ASSQDGRNTGELF
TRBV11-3,ASSFSGTRGGAYEQY
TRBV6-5,ASSYRQTNTEAF
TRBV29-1,SVHGQSYGYT
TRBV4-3,ASSPEGQGSTDTQY
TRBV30,AWRTRVGRDSGEQY
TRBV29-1,SAVKREAF
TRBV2,ASSRLSFGTDTQY